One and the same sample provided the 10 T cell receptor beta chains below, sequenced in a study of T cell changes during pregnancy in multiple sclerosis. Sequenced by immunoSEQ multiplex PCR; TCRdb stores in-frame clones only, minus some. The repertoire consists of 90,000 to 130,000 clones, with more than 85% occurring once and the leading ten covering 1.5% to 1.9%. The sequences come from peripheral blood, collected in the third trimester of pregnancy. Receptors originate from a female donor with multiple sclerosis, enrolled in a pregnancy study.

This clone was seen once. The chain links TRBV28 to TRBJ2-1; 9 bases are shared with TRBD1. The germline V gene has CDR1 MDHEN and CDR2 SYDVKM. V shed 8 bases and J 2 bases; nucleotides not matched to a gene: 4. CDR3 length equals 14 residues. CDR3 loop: CASLRDRAYNEQFF. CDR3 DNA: TGTGCCAGCCTCCGGGACAGGGCCTACAATGAGCAGTTCTTC.

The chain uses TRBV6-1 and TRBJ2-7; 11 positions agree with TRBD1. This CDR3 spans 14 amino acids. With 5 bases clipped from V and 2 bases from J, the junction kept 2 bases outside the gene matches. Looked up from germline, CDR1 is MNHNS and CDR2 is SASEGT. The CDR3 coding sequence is TGTGCCAGCAGTACGGACAGGGGGCCCTACGAGCAGTACTTC. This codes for CASSTDRGPYEQYF.

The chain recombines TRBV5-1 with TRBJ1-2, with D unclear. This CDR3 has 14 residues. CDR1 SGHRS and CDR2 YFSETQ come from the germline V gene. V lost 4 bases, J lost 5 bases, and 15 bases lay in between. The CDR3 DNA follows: TGCGCCAGCAGCCTCGACACTTTTAGTTATGGCTACACCTTC. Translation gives CASSLDTFSYGYTF.

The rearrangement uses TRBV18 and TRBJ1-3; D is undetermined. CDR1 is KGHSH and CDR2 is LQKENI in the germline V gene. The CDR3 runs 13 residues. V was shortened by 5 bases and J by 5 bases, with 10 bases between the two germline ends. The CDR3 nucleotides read TGTGCCAGCTCATCACTTGTCAGAAACACCATATATTTT. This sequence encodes CASSSLVRNTIYF.

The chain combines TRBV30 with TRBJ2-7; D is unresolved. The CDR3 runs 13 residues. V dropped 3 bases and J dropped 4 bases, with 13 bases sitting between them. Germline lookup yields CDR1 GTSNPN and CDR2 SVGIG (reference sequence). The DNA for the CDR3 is TGTGCCTGGAGGTCGCGGAGCACTTACGAGCAGTACTTC. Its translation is CAWRSRSTYEQYF.

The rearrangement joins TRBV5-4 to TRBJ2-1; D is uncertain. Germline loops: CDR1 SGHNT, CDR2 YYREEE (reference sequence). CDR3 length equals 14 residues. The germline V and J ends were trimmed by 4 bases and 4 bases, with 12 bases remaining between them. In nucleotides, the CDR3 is TGTGCCAGCAGCCTTTCAGGCGTTTACAATGAGCAGTTCTTC. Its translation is CASSLSGVYNEQFF.

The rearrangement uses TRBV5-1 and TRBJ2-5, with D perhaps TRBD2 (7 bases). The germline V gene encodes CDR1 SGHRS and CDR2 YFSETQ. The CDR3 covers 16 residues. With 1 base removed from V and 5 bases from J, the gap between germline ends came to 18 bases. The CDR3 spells CASSLTPQGGLETQYF. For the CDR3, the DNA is TGCGCCAGCAGCTTGACCCCACAGGGAGGGTTGGAGACCCAGTACTTC.

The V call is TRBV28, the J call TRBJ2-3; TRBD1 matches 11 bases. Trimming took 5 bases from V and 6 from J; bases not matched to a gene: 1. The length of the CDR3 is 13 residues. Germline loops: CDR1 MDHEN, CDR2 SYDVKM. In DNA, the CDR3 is TGTGCCAGCAGTCGGGACAGGGGGGATACGCAGTATTTT. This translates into CASSRDRGDTQYF.

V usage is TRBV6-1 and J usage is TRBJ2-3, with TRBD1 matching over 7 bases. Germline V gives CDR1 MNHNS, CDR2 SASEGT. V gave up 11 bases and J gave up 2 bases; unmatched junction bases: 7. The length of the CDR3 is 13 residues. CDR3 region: CASPGTATDTQYF. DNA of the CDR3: TGTGCCTCACCGGGGACAGCCACAGATACGCAGTATTTT.

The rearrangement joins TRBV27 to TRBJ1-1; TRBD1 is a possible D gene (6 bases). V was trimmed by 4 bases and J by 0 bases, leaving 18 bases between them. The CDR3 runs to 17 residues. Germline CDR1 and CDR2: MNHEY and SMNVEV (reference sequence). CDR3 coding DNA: TGTGCCAGCAGTTCGTTGGGGGCTGGCGGCATGAACACTGAAGCTTTCTTT. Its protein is CASSSLGAGGMNTEAFF.